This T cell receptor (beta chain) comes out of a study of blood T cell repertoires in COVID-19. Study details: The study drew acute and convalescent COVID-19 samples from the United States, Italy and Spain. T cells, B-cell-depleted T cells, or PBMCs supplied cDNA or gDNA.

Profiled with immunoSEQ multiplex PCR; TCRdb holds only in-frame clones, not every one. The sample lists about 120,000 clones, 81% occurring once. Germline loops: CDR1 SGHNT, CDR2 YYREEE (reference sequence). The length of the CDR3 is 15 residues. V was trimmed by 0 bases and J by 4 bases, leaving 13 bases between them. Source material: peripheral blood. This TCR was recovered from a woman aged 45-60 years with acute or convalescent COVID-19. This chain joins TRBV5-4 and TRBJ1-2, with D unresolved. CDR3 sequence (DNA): TGTGCCAGCAGCTTGGCCTCCGGGTCTGTCTATGGCTACACCTTC. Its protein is CASSLASGSVYGYTF.